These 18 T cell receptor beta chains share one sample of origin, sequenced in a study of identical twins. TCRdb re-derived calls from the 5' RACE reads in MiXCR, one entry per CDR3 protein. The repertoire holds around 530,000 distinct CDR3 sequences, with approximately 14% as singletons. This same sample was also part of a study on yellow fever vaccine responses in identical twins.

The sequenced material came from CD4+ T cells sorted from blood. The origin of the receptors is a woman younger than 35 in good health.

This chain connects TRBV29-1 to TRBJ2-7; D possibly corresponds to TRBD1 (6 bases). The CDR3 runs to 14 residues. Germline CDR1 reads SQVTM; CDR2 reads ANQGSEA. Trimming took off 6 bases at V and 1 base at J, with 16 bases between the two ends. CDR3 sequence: CSVTRDIYSYEQYF. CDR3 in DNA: TGCAGCGTAACCCGGGACATCTATTCCTACGAGCAGTACTTC.

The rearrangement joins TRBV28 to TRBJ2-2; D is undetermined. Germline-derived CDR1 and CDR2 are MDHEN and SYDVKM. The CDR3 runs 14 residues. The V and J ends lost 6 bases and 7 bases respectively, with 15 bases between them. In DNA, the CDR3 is TGTGCCAGCAGACAAAGAAGGGTCTACGGGGAGCTGTTTTTT. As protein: CASRQRRVYGELFF. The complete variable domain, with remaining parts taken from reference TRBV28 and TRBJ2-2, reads DVKVTQSSRYLVKRTGEKVFLECVQDMDHENMFWYRQDPGLGLRLIYFSYDVKMKEKGDIPEGYSVSREKKERFSLILESASTNQTSMYLCASRQRRVYGELFFGEGSRLTVL.

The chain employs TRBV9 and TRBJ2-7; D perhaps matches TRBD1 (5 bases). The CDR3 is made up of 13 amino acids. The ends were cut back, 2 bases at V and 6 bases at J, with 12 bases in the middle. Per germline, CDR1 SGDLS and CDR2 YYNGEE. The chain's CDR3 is CASSVATGGEQYV. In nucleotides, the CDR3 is TGTGCCAGCAGCGTCGCAACAGGCGGCGAGCAGTACGTC.

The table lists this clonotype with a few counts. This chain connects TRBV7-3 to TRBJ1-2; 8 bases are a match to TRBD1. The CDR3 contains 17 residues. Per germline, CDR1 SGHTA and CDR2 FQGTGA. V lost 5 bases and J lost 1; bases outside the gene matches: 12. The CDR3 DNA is TGTGCCAGCAGCCCGGGCCTTACGGGACAGGTTAACTATGGCTACACCTTC. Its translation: CASSPGLTGQVNYGYTF. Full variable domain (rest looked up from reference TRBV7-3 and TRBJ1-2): GAGVSQTPSNKVTEKGKYVELRCDPISGHTALYWYRQSLGQGPEFLIYFQGTGAADDSGLPNDRFFAVRPEGSVSTLKIQRTERGDSAVYLCASSPGLTGQVNYGYTFGSGTRLTVV.

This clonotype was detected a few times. The CDR3 spells CASRASGSHTDTQYF. The CDR3 DNA follows: TGTGCCAGCAGGGCTTCAGGGTCCCACACAGATACGCAGTATTTT. The chain employs TRBV6-1 and TRBJ2-3; perhaps TRBD1 as D (5 bases). Per the germline V gene, CDR1 is MNHNS and CDR2 is SASEGT. Trimming pared 6 bases from V and 2 bases from J, leaving 15 bases between. This CDR3 has 15 amino acids.

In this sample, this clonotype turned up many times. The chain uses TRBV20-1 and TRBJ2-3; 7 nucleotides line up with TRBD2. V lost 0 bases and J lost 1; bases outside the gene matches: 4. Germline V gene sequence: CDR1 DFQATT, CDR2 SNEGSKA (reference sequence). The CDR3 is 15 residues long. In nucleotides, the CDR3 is TGCAGTGCTAGAGATGGGAGGGAGCGCACAGATACGCAGTATTTT. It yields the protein CSARDGRERTDTQYF.

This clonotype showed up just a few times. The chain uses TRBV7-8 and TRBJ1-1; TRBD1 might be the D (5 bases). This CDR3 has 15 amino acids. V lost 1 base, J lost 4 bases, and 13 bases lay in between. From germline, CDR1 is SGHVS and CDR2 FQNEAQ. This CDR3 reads CASSLVGGGITEAFF. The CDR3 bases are TGTGCCAGCAGCTTAGTGGGGGGAGGTATCACTGAAGCTTTCTTT.

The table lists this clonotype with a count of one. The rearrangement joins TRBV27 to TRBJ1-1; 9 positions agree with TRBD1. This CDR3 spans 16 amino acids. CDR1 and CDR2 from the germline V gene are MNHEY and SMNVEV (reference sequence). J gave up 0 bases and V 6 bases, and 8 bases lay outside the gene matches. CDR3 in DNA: TGTGCCAGCAGCGTGCGACAGGGGGGGATGAACACTGAAGCTTTCTTT. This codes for CASSVRQGGMNTEAFF.

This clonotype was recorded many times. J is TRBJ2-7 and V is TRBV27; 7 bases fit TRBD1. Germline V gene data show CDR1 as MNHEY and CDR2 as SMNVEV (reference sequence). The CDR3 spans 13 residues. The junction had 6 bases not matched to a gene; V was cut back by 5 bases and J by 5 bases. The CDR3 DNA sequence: TGTGCCAGCAGTAAACAGGGGTCCCACGAGCAGTACTTC. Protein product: CASSKQGSHEQYF.

CDR3 nucleotide sequence: TGTGCCACCAGCAGAGTTGGAAGCGTGGGTAAAGGCACCGGGGAGCTGTTTTTT. This translates into CATSRVGSVGKGTGELFF. This chain joins TRBV15 and TRBJ2-2; no definite D call. The V end was cut by 1 base, the J end by 4 bases, with 19 bases between. Germline V gene sequence: CDR1 LNHNV, CDR2 YYDKDF (reference sequence). This CDR3 is built from 18 residues. Combining the CDR3 with reference TRBV15 and TRBJ2-2 gives the whole variable domain DAMVIQNPRYQVTQFGKPVTLSCSQTLNHNVMYWYQQKSSQAPKLLFHYYDKDFNNEADTPDNFQSRRPNTSFCFLDIRSPGLGDTAMYLCATSRVGSVGKGTGELFFGEGSRLTVL.

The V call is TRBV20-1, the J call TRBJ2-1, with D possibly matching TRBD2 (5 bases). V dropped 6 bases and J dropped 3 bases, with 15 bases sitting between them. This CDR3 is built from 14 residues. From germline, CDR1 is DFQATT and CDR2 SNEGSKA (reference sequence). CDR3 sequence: CSAQSPGIYNEQFF. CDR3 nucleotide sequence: TGCAGTGCCCAGTCCCCGGGGATCTACAATGAGCAGTTCTTC.

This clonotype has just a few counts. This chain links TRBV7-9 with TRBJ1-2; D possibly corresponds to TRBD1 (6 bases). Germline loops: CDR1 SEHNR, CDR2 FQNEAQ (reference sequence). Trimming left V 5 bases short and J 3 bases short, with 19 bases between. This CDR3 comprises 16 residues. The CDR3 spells CASSDTFAGHHYGYTF. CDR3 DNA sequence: TGTGCCAGCAGCGATACGTTCGCGGGACATCACTATGGCTACACCTTC.

This CDR3 reads CASSLVGGLGQPQHF. DNA of the CDR3: TGCGCCAGCAGCTTGGTCGGGGGGCTGGGTCAGCCCCAGCATTTT. V is TRBV5-1 and J is TRBJ1-5, with D possibly matching TRBD1 (6 bases). This CDR3 has 15 amino acids. Germline values: CDR1 SGHRS, CDR2 YFSETQ. The germline V and J ends were trimmed by 0 bases and 6 bases, with 13 bases remaining between them.

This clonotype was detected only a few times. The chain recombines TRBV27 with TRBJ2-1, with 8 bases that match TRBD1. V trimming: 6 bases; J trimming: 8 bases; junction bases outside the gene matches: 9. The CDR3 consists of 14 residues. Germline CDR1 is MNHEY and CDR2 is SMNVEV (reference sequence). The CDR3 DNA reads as TGTGCCAGCAGGAGGACAGGGATTGGCGATGAGCAGTTCTTC. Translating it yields CASRRTGIGDEQFF.

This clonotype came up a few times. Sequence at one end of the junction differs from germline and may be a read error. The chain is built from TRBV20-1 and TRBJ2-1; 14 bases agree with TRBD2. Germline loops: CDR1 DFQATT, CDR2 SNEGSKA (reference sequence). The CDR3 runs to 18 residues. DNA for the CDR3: TGCTGTGCTAGAGCCGGGACTAGCGGGAGTTGGACCAACAATGAGCAGTTCTTC. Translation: CCARAGTSGSWTNNEQFF.

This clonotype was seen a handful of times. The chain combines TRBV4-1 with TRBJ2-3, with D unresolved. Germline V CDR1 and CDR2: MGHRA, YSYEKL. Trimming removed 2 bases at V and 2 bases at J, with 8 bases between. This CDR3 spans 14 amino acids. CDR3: CASSQPRNTDTQYF. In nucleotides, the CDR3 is TGCGCCAGCAGCCAACCGAGAAACACAGATACGCAGTATTTT.

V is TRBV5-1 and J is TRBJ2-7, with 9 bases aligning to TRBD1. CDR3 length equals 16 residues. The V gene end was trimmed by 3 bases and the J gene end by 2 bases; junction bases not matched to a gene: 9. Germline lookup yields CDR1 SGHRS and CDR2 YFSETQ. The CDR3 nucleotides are TGCGCCAGCAGCTCCAATGGACAGGGGATTGCCTACGAGCAGTACTTC. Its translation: CASSSNGQGIAYEQYF.

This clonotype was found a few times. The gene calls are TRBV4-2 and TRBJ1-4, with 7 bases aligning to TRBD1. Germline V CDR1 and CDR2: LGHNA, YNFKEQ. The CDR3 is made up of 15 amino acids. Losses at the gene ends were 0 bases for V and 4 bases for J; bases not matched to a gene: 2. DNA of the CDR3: TGTGCCAGCAGCCAAGAGGGACAGATTAATGAAAAACTGTTTTTT. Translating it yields CASSQEGQINEKLFF.